This T cell receptor beta chain was documented in a study of cytomegalovirus exposure and HLA in healthy donors (dated by TCRdb to about 2017). Describing the broader study: An earlier analysis of several hundred of the donors reported approximately 300 Gb of sequence data and 117 million unique TCR beta sequences obtained from around 180 million T cells. Roughly 300 gigabases of sequencing data and approximately 85 million unique TCR sequences were included in an early release covering about 700 HLA-typed donors. Of the approximately 400 genotyped donors, more than 75% were placed in the genetic ancestry cluster associated with self-reported Caucasian donors. The aim of the study was to test whether cataloging public T cell receptors could identify signatures of past pathogen exposure. Using immunosequencing, the study profiled T cell repertoires from approximately 700 subjects and related those repertoires to cytomegalovirus serostatus. In addition to the first cohort of roughly 700 subjects, a separate validation cohort of some 120 different subjects was used. To predict cytomegalovirus infection status, the study combined high-throughput TCR immunosequencing, statistical association of individual TCRs with disease status, and machine learning. To study patterns of TCR occurrence, a later analysis re-analyzed previously published TCR beta repertoires from 550 to 800 donors and added high-resolution HLA genotyping. In the later analysis, no new phenotypic data were used to find candidate immune exposures; instead, reliance was placed on TCR beta sequences and their occurrence across donors. In an earlier analysis of roughly 540 of the donors, high-throughput TCR beta sequencing was used to judge whether each TCR beta V gene segment behaved as functional or pseudogenic. Donor age, sex, ethnicity and CMV serostatus were collected together with the repertoire data. A later genetic analysis used genome-wide SNP genotypes for about 55% of the 666 donors, treating that subset as a discovery cohort. All discovery cohort repertoires had been generated using a single sequencing platform. Class I and class II HLA loci were covered by the typing at four-digit resolution. The number of donors typed differed by locus, with about 620-630 for A, B, C, DRB1 and DQB1, around 520 for DQA1, 600 to 610 for DPA1, and under 490 for DPB1. Several DR-DQ haplotypes were handled as single units for association and clustering, since linkage in the cohort was strong. On average, 235,054 unique TCR beta nucleotide sequences were sequenced per donor among fewer than 500 genotyped donors of the cohort, with 15% to 20% of those sequences being non-productive. The investigation overall reported the following: V-gene and J-gene trimming of TCR beta chains was associated with a missense DCLRE1C variant in a later genetic analysis, and the association was replicated in an independent cohort. At a false discovery rate of 0.05, a later analysis linked around 15,000 TCR beta sequences to specific HLA alleles. Only TCR beta chains were sequenced in this cohort, and the absence of alpha or paired-chain data limited detectable features. The authors suggested that the approach could potentially be extended to other disease states and immunological phenotypes. Presence/absence analyses assumed roughly uniform sequencing depth across donors, an assumption that may not hold. Some IMGT-functional V segments, including TRBV6-2 and TRBV6-3, could not be distinguished by the 87-base-pair reads and were therefore excluded. A later genetic analysis reported fewer N-insertions in productive TCRs among donors in an Asian-associated ancestry cluster than the 666-donor mean. A later analysis found that TCR association rates varied across HLA loci, with DRB1 alleles showing the most associated TCRs and HLA-C alleles the fewest. In both the original and validation cohorts, the classifier was reported to diagnose cytomegalovirus status with high specificity and sensitivity. A further reported finding was that TCR beta sequences accurately predicted the HLA-A and HLA-B alleles for most subjects in the first cohort. Broadly in line with IMGT annotations, most TCR beta V segments showed up in productive rearrangements about 87% or about 30% of the time in an earlier analysis of around 550 of the donors. Because HLA typing was missing for some donors at each locus, association tests included only the typed subset. A group of highly shared sequence variants was considered likely to be a technical artifact of the sequencing pipeline. When HLA alleles, especially DR and DQ, strongly co-occurred, TCR associations were difficult to assign to individual alleles. According to a later analysis, parvovirus B19, influenza, CMV and Epstein-Barr virus appeared linked to several top co-occurrence clusters. Most TCR sequences were seen in very few donors, while some public TCRs were found in many individuals. In vitro tests confirmed that a few of the cytomegalovirus-associated TCR beta chains recognize cytomegalovirus antigens. The study listed approximately 150 TCR beta chains as associated with cytomegalovirus. According to a later analysis, most CMV-associated TCR beta chains appeared to be HLA-restricted, and the HLA associations seemed to be driven largely by CMV exposure. The earlier analysis of about 600 of the donors excluded over 15 rarely observed V segments, including chromosome 9 orphons, because counts were too low. Linkage disequilibrium might explain the correlated functional status among segregating V segments, but an unknown experimental factor could not be ruled out. A later analysis found that HLA-associated TCR beta chains were more clonally expanded and had lower generation probabilities than equally common non-associated chains. Immune exposure information for the cohort was limited to CMV serostatus.

The receptor library was made with the immunoSEQ multiplex PCR assay. A mixture of 60 forward primers for TCR Vbeta segments and 13 reverse primers for TCR Jbeta segments was used in the multiplex PCR. The CDR3 region of rearranged TCR beta genes was amplified from genomic DNA with a multiplex PCR assay. The Illumina HiSeq System was used to sequence the amplified TCR beta libraries as 87-base-pair reads. In the source study's methods: Across the 670 or so repertoires, a later analysis counted tens of millions of unique TCR beta chains, some 11 million of which were shared by at least two donors. Raw reads were error-corrected and collapsed into unique sequences with a nearest-neighbor algorithm that merged closely related sequences to remove PCR and sequencing errors. To assign V, D and J gene segments, CDR3 sequences were aligned to IMGT reference sequences. For a sequence to be retained, a match of at least six nucleotides to both a V gene segment and a J gene segment was required. A rearrangement was called productive if the CDR3 had no stop codons and remained in frame with V and J, and every other rearrangement was called non-productive. CDR3 was defined according to IMGT convention as the region running from the second conserved V-encoded cysteine to the conserved J-encoded phenylalanine. Sequences without an unambiguous match to a single V gene segment were excluded from the earlier analysis of almost 600 of the donors. In an earlier analysis of about 590 of the donors, a V segment was called functional when productive rearrangements were above 56.7%, and segregating when the standard deviation between donors exceeded 5%. A statistical classification framework was developed to diagnose cytomegalovirus status using the catalog of TCR beta chain sequences. A later analysis assigned V and J genes by comparing TCR nucleotide sequences with IMGT/GENE-DB human TR gene sequences. The TCRdist pipeline was used in a later analysis to assign CDR3 sequences and most-parsimonious VDJ recombination scenarios. In a later analysis, every TCR beta chain was defined by the combination of its CDR3 amino acid sequence and its V-gene family, and reads without a unique V-gene family were dropped. In a later analysis, 450 to 600 highly shared, low-generation-probability nucleotide sequences were removed to address suspected cross-contamination and a sequencing artifact. For each public chain, a later analysis derived a clonal expansion index from normalized ranks of inferred template counts within each repertoire. Generation probabilities in a later analysis came from a VDJ recombination model fitted to out-of-frame rearrangements, and those results were checked against IGoR. In a later analysis, hypergeometric tests were used to score TCR-TCR, TCR-HLA and TCR-CMV co-occurrence, with a repertoire-size bias correction applied to TCR pairs. To estimate false discovery rates, a later analysis permuted the HLA or CMV assignments 20 times. In a later analysis, co-occurring TCRs were grouped using DBSCAN, and TCRdist sequence similarity was added for clustering within HLA-allele-positive subsets. Repertoires with fewer than 30,000 or more than 120,000 public chains, plus five repertoires with anomalous nucleotide sharing, were excluded from co-occurrence clustering. TCRdb took over this immuneACCESS table, retaining in-frame rearrangements with V and J assigned. Such tables are incomplete; in checked studies, under half of the missing clones stem from an unresolved V gene, and the remainder is unexplained. V, J and clone size derive from that table, while D and trimming were established from the DNA sequence. Present in this sample are more than 95,000 clones, more than 75% of which were seen just once. The ten largest clones add up to approximately 5% of the sample.

Looking up the germline V gene (reference sequence) yields CDR1 MNHEY and CDR2 SMNVEV. The CDR3 runs 14 amino acids, cysteine and phenylalanine included. The retained sequence is limited to the CDR3, 42 bases, with the frame set at the first base. V gives up 5 bases and J gives up 8 bases, and the segment between their germline ends measures 18 bases. This clone has only a few counts. Its target antigen remains unknown. No base quality values were provided; no much bigger clone lies one nucleotide off. In total, around 600 healthy bone marrow donors made up the cohort. All cohort members were sampled while nominally healthy, although unrecorded immune exposures were likely present. The donor was CMV seropositive and belonged to the group of 250 to 350 seropositive cohort members. Each donor provided a peripheral blood sample, and peripheral blood mononuclear cells were used for TCR beta sequencing. The Qiagen DNeasy Blood Extraction Kit was used to extract genomic DNA from the blood cell samples.

The V and J genes are TRBV27 and TRBJ1-1; D gene: possibly TRBD1, on 5 matching bases. The TCR was taken from a young woman in good health and CMV-seropositive. The sequenced sample was PBMCs. The CDR3 loop reads CASSPGTGGFEAFF. The sequence in DNA is TGTGCCAGCAGTCCCGGGACGGGGGGATTCGAAGCTTTCTTT.